These 31 T cell receptor beta chains share one sample of origin, sequenced in a study of beta chain features in type 1 diabetes. As every portion of the isolated RNA was reverse transcribed, the sequencing read expressed TCRB transcripts. Profiled with immunoSEQ multiplex PCR; TCRdb holds only in-frame clones, not every one. The top ten hold approximately 0.65% of the sample, which has 150,000 to 180,000 clones, under 9.5% seen once. The sequenced sample was central memory CD4+ T cells from blood. These receptors all stem from a man between 18 and 29 years old in good health.

The CDR3 bases are TGTGCCAGCAGCCCACGGGGGAGCTCCTACAATGAGCAGTTCTTC. It encodes CASSPRGSSYNEQFF. This sequence joins TRBV7-9 and TRBJ2-1; D perhaps matches TRBD2 (6 bases). V lost 5 bases to trimming and J lost 0 bases, with 11 bases between them. The CDR3 consists of 15 residues. From germline, CDR1 is SEHNR and CDR2 FQNEAQ (reference sequence).

This clone was counted between two and nine times. The V call is TRBV18, the J call TRBJ2-5; the D is unclear. CDR3 length: 13 residues. Germline loops: CDR1 KGHSH, CDR2 LQKENI. V shed 3 bases and J shed 5 bases, with 10 bases lying between them. Here the CDR3 DNA reads TGTGCCAGCTCACCCCCTCCCCCGGAGACCCAGTACTTC. Translation: CASSPPPPETQYF.

In this sample, this clone turned up a few times. The chain has TRBV4-3 and TRBJ2-7; 8 nucleotides match TRBD1. Germline assignment: CDR1 LGHNA and CDR2 YSLEER. V was pared by 4 bases and J by 2 bases, with 7 bases of the junction left unmatched. The length of the CDR3 is 15 residues. The CDR3 nucleotides read TGCGCCAGCAGCCTACACCCGGGACAGGCCTACGAGCAGTACTTC. Translation gives CASSLHPGQAYEQYF.

The chain couples TRBV20-1 to TRBJ1-5, with D possibly TRBD1 on 6 matching bases. The CDR3 is made up of 11 amino acids. CDR1 and CDR2 (germline): DFQATT, SNEGSKA (reference sequence). The germline V and J ends were trimmed by 0 bases and 15 bases, with 12 bases remaining between them. The CDR3, as DNA: TGCAGTGCTAGAGATACCAGGGGACGGCATTTT. Translated: CSARDTRGRHF.

This clone showed up just a few times. The V call is TRBV7-8, the J call TRBJ1-1; D remains ambiguous. This CDR3 region has 15 residues. V lost 2 bases, J lost 0 bases, and 10 bases lay in between. CDR1 SGHVS and CDR2 FQNEAQ come from the germline V gene. The CDR3 spells CASSLNLEMNTEAFF. The CDR3 nucleotides are TGTGCCAGCAGCTTAAATTTAGAAATGAACACTGAAGCTTTCTTT.

A note on this clone: Its ends do not fully match the called genes, so a read error is possible. The genes are TRBV7-7 and TRBJ2-1; 8 nucleotides match TRBD2. The length of the CDR3 is 17 residues. Germline CDR1 SSHAT, CDR2 FNYEAQ (reference sequence). The CDR3 coding sequence is TGTGCTAGCAGCTTAGAAAGCGGGAGCGCGCTTTACAATGAGCAGTTCTTC. It is translated as CASSLESGSALYNEQFF.

The chain couples TRBV10-3 to TRBJ2-2; 7 nucleotides agree with TRBD2. This CDR3 is 15 amino acids long. The V and J ends lost 5 bases and 1 base, in that order; junction bases with no gene match: 4. Germline CDR1 is ENHRY and CDR2 is SYGVKD. The CDR3 loop reads CAISPIAGNTGELFF. In DNA form, the CDR3 reads TGTGCCATCAGTCCGATAGCGGGGAACACCGGGGAGCTGTTTTTT.

This chain's CDR3 is CASSPDLTSGWYEQYF. DNA for the CDR3: TGTGCCAGCAGCCCTGATTTGACTAGCGGATGGTACGAGCAGTACTTC. The J gene is TRBJ2-7, the V gene TRBV5-4, with 9 bases matching TRBD2. V lost 4 bases and J lost 4; bases outside the gene matches: 12. Germline V gene sequence: CDR1 SGHNT, CDR2 YYREEE (reference sequence). This CDR3 is 16 amino acids long.

This clone was seen a few times. The chain uses TRBV5-6 and TRBJ1-6, with no clear D. CDR1 and CDR2 from the germline V gene are SGHDT and YYEEEE. The CDR3 is made up of 13 amino acids. With 4 bases removed from V and 2 bases from J, the gap between germline ends came to 4 bases. The CDR3 region is CASSLTYNSPLHF. DNA for the CDR3: TGTGCCAGCAGCCTAACCTATAATTCACCCCTCCACTTT.

The gene calls are TRBV6-5 and TRBJ2-6; D may be TRBD1 (7 bases). The germline V and J ends were trimmed by 10 bases and 0 bases, with 13 bases remaining between them. Germline values: CDR1 MNHEY, CDR2 SVGAGI. The CDR3 contains 15 residues. The CDR3 region is CAIGGQTSGANVLTF. The CDR3 region has the DNA TGTGCCATCGGGGGACAGACCTCTGGGGCCAACGTCCTGACTTTC.

This clone was recorded at least ten times. This rearrangement joins TRBV5-4 to TRBJ2-5; 8 nucleotides agree with TRBD1. The germline CDR1 and CDR2 sequences are SGHNT and YYREEE (reference sequence). After removal of 2 bases from V and 2 bases from J, the junction contained 5 bases not matched to a gene. CDR3 size: 15 residues. CDR3 DNA sequence: TGTGCCAGCAGCTTCGAGACAGGGGTACAAGAGACCCAGTACTTC. Translation gives CASSFETGVQETQYF.

Only a few counts were recorded for this clone. The J gene is TRBJ2-1, the V gene TRBV2; 7 bases align to TRBD2. The junction had 9 bases not matched to a gene; V was cut back by 6 bases and J by 7 bases. This CDR3 spans 14 amino acids. From germline, CDR1 is SNHLY and CDR2 FYNNEI. In nucleotides, the CDR3 is TGTGCCAGCAGAAAGCGGGATGGGGTAAATGAGCAGTTCTTC. Its translation is CASRKRDGVNEQFF. The full variable domain, its missing parts supplied by reference TRBV2 and TRBJ2-1, is EPEVTQTPSHQVTQMGQEVILRCVPISNHLYFYWYRQILGQKVEFLVSFYNNEISEKSEIFDDQFSVERPDGSNFTLKIRSTKLEDSAMYFCASRKRDGVNEQFFGPGTRLTVL.

V and J are TRBV19 and TRBJ1-4, with D possibly TRBD1 on 5 matching bases. Germline-derived CDR1 and CDR2 are LNHDA and SQIVND (reference sequence). V lost 6 bases to trimming and J lost 8 bases, with 13 bases between them. The CDR3 is made up of 13 amino acids. The CDR3 DNA reads as TGTGCCAGTAGATCCGGGGGGACCGAAAAACTGTTTTTT. Translated: CASRSGGTEKLFF.

Only a few counts were recorded for this clone. The genes are TRBV5-4 and TRBJ2-1; 12 positions agree with TRBD2. The CDR3 extends over 15 amino acids. Germline loops: CDR1 SGHNT, CDR2 YYREEE (reference sequence). V lost 1 base and J lost 7; bases outside the gene matches: 3. The CDR3 loop reads CASSLRGLAGNEQFF. CDR3 coding DNA: TGTGCCAGCAGCTTGCGAGGACTAGCGGGAAATGAGCAGTTCTTC.

The chain uses TRBV4-3 and TRBJ1-1; D is possibly TRBD1 (5 bases). CDR3 length: 13 amino acids. Per the germline V gene, CDR1 is LGHNA and CDR2 is YSLEER. Trimming left V 4 bases short and J 9 bases short, with 15 bases between. The CDR3 protein is CASSLGPKRQAFF. The CDR3 nucleotides are TGCGCCAGCAGCCTGGGGCCCAAGCGACAAGCTTTCTTT.

The chain carries TRBV7-8 and TRBJ2-5; D gene unclear. The CDR3 runs 11 residues. The V end lost 7 bases, the J end lost 1 base, and 4 bases lay between the germline ends. In germline, CDR1 is SGHVS, CDR2 FQNEAQ. CDR3 sequence reads: CASTRQETQYF. CDR3 DNA: TGTGCCAGCACCCGCCAAGAGACCCAGTACTTC.

The chain joins TRBV7-3 to TRBJ1-1; D gene uncertain. V shed 5 bases and J shed 6 bases, with 10 bases lying between them. CDR3 length equals 12 residues. Looked up from germline, CDR1 is SGHTA and CDR2 is FQGTGA. The CDR3 bases are TGTGCCAGCAGCCTGGGTGGAGCTGAAGCTTTCTTT. Translating it yields CASSLGGAEAFF.

This clone showed up many times. The rearrangement joins TRBV7-9 to TRBJ2-1, with 11 bases fitting TRBD2. In germline, CDR1 is SEHNR, CDR2 FQNEAQ (reference sequence). The CDR3 extends over 15 amino acids. V dropped 5 bases and J dropped 7; count of bases not matched to a gene: 7. CDR3 coding DNA: TGTGCCAGCAGCGCCACTAGCGGGGGTTGGAATGAGCAGTTCTTC. This encodes CASSATSGGWNEQFF.

This clone was seen a few times. The chain joins TRBV4-1 to TRBJ1-2, with 7 bases aligning to TRBD1. Germline V gives CDR1 MGHRA, CDR2 YSYEKL. The length of the CDR3 is 14 residues. Trimming at V came to 4 bases and at J to 4 bases, leaving 6 bases not matched to a gene. CDR3 coding DNA: TGCGCCAGCAGCCGGGACAGAGGGCCCTATGGCTACACCTTC. Encoded protein: CASSRDRGPYGYTF.

V and J are TRBV5-4 and TRBJ2-3, with D perhaps matching TRBD2 (5 bases). There are 15 residues in the CDR3. The germline V gene has CDR1 SGHNT and CDR2 YYREEE (reference sequence). Deletions cut 0 bases from V and 5 bases from J, with 13 bases between. The CDR3 DNA sequence: TGTGCCAGCAGCTTGGGGGCGGGCCGGAGAGATACGCAGTATTTT. Protein product: CASSLGAGRRDTQYF.

This clone was seen a handful of times. This sequence joins TRBV9 and TRBJ2-2, with unresolved D. Deletions cut 3 bases from V and 0 bases from J, with 12 bases between. The CDR3 loop spans 16 amino acids. The V gene's germline CDR1 is SGDLS and CDR2 YYNGEE. CDR3 sequence reads: CASSARGVANTGELFF. The DNA of the CDR3 is TGTGCCAGCAGCGCGCGAGGAGTCGCGAACACCGGGGAGCTGTTTTTT.

J is TRBJ2-5 and V is TRBV11-2; possibly TRBD1 for D (6 bases). Between the trimmed V and J ends, which lost 7 bases and 5 bases, there was a span of 20 bases. This CDR3 has 15 residues. CDR1 SGHAT and CDR2 FQNNGV come from the germline V gene. Here the CDR3 DNA reads TGTGCCAGCAACCGGGACACGACGTTAGGGGAGACCCAGTACTTC. Translation: CASNRDTTLGETQYF.

This clone was recorded a few times. The CDR3 protein is CASSFWGATDTQYF. In nucleotides, the CDR3 is TGTGCCAGCAGTTTCTGGGGAGCCACAGATACGCAGTATTTT. The chain has TRBV27 and TRBJ2-3; D perhaps matches TRBD2 (5 bases). The CDR3 spans 14 residues. Germline CDR1 reads MNHEY; CDR2 reads SMNVEV (reference sequence). V was pared by 3 bases and J by 2 bases, with 9 bases between.

The table lists this clone with a few counts. The genes are TRBV6-4 and TRBJ2-5; 11 bases are a match to TRBD2. This CDR3 is 15 amino acids long. CDR1 is MRHNA, CDR2 SNTAGT, per germline. V shed 4 bases and J 2 bases; nucleotides not matched to a gene: 3. Here the CDR3 reads CASSGTSGPQETQYF. CDR3 bases: TGTGCCAGCAGTGGGACTAGCGGGCCACAAGAGACCCAGTACTTC.

This clone was counted only a few times. V is TRBV15 and J is TRBJ1-1, with D unclear. CDR1 LNHNV and CDR2 YYDKDF come from the germline V gene (reference sequence). The CDR3 totals 12 residues. V was clipped by 3 bases and J by 10 bases, with 12 bases between them. CDR3 in DNA: TGTGCCACCAGCAGCCCGGGGTTCGCAGCTTTCTTT. Encoded protein: CATSSPGFAAFF.

Many counts were recorded for this clone. The J gene is TRBJ2-3, the V gene TRBV29-1; TRBD2 might be the D (5 bases). CDR1 and CDR2 from the germline V gene are SQVTM and ANQGSEA. The CDR3 covers 10 residues. Trimming shortened V by 2 bases and J by 12 bases, and 9 bases separated the two germline ends. CDR3 amino acids: CSVERGLQYF. The CDR3 DNA is TGCAGCGTTGAACGCGGGCTCCAGTATTTT.

V gene TRBV5-1 combines with J gene TRBJ1-2, with D unclear. Germline CDR1 and CDR2: SGHRS and YFSETQ. V was shortened by 2 bases and J by 8 bases, with 16 bases between the two germline ends. The CDR3 runs 14 residues. The DNA of the CDR3 is TGCGCCAGCAGCTTATCGGCGACCGCGGGCGGCTACACCTTC. It codes for CASSLSATAGGYTF.

This clone came up once. V and J are TRBV11-3 and TRBJ2-7, with a possible D match to TRBD1 (6 bases). This CDR3 has 13 residues. Germline CDR1 and CDR2: SGHNT and YENEEA. V lost 4 bases and J lost 4, with 11 bases in between. The chain's CDR3 is CASSSGQNYEQYF. CDR3 in DNA: TGTGCCAGCAGCTCCGGACAGAATTACGAGCAGTACTTC.

The chain couples TRBV19 to TRBJ1-1; 9 bases line up with TRBD1. CDR3 length equals 14 residues. Germline-derived CDR1 and CDR2 are LNHDA and SQIVND (reference sequence). With V trimmed by 3 bases and J by 10 bases, 9 bases remained unmatched. The CDR3 here is CASSILGQGLLAFF. As DNA, the CDR3 is TGTGCCAGTAGTATTCTGGGACAGGGCTTGTTAGCTTTCTTT.

Only a few counts were recorded for this clone. CDR3 bases: TGTGCCAGCAGCCAAGGACAGGGTCAAATAGCCAAAAACATTCAGTACTTC. This codes for CASSQGQGQIAKNIQYF. This sequence joins TRBV4-2 and TRBJ2-4, with 7 bases matching TRBD1. V lost 1 base, J lost 0 bases, and 6 bases stayed unmatched. The germline gives CDR1 LGHNA, CDR2 YNFKEQ. This CDR3 comprises 17 residues.

The J gene is TRBJ2-1, the V gene TRBV7-2, with a tentative D call TRBD1 (6 bases). CDR1 SGHTA and CDR2 FQGNSA come from the germline V gene. The CDR3 is 15 amino acids. V was shortened by 5 bases and J by 8 bases, with 19 bases between the two germline ends. The CDR3 sequence is CASSPRGSRAHEQFF. CDR3 in DNA: TGTGCCAGCAGCCCGAGGGGGAGCAGGGCTCATGAGCAGTTCTTC. The full variable domain, in which reference TRBV7-2 and TRBJ2-1 provide the parts outside the CDR3, is GAGVSQSPSNKVTEKGKDVELRCDPISGHTALYWYRQSLGQGLEFLIYFQGNSAPDKSGLPSDRFSAERTGGSVSTLTIQRTQQEDSAVYLCASSPRGSRAHEQFFGPGTRLTVL.